One and the same sample provided the 30 T cell receptor beta chains below, sequenced in a study of Ad26.COV2.S vaccination and SARS-CoV-2 variants. Noted treatment: about 20 received Ad26.COV2.S at low or high dose, single or two shots; about 5 received placebo; per-sample allocation not given. The study sampled participants on day 63 after the first vaccine or placebo injection. Measured with immunoSEQ multiplex PCR; TCRdb has only the in-frame clones, and not every one. The sample yields roughly 510,000 clones, roughly 87% seen once. The sample in question was peripheral blood, obtained in a trial of Ad26.COV2.S vaccine versus placebo. These receptors all come from a person aged 18-60 years who received the Ad26.COV2.S COVID-19 vaccine or a placebo.

The chain has TRBV7-8 and TRBJ2-2, with a weak D call TRBD1 (6 bases). The CDR3 runs 15 residues. V was shortened by 6 bases and J by 8 bases, with 19 bases between the two germline ends. Germline V gives CDR1 SGHVS, CDR2 FQNEAQ. The CDR3 sequence is CASRPGTLPSGELFF. The CDR3, as DNA: TGTGCCAGCAGACCCGGGACATTGCCCTCTGGGGAGCTGTTTTTT.

V gene TRBV19 combines with J gene TRBJ2-6, with unresolved D. Germline V gene lookup returns CDR1 LNHDA and CDR2 SQIVND (reference sequence). The CDR3 spans 18 residues. Deletions cut 3 bases from V and 0 bases from J, with 15 bases between. The CDR3 loop is CASSMSSIGSSGANVLTF. CDR3 bases: TGTGCCAGTAGTATGAGTTCAATTGGGTCCTCTGGGGCCAACGTCCTGACTTTC.

This clone was counted between two and nine times. The chain uses TRBV7-9 and TRBJ2-2; 7 bases agree with TRBD1. Unmatched junction bases numbered 5, after V lost 4 bases and J lost 0 bases. The germline V gene encodes CDR1 SEHNR and CDR2 FQNEAQ (reference sequence). This CDR3 contains 16 residues. For the CDR3, the DNA is TGTGCCAGCAGCTCCCAGACAGGGACGAACACCGGGGAGCTGTTTTTT. This codes for CASSSQTGTNTGELFF.

The chain combines TRBV6-5 with TRBJ2-7; 7 nucleotides align to TRBD2. The V gene's germline CDR1 is MNHEY and CDR2 SVGAGI. The CDR3 is 13 amino acids. V lost 7 bases and J lost 6; bases outside the gene matches: 9. The CDR3 DNA is TGTGCCAGCACCTACCTCCCGGGGGGCGAGCAGTACTTC. It codes for CASTYLPGGEQYF.

This rearrangement joins TRBV14 to TRBJ2-7, with D unclear. Between the trimmed V and J ends, which lost 1 base and 3 bases, there was a span of 13 bases. Germline values: CDR1 SGHDN, CDR2 FVKESK. The CDR3 totals 15 residues. This CDR3 reads CASSQVAEPLYEQYF. The CDR3 nucleotides read TGTGCCAGCAGCCAAGTCGCGGAACCACTCTACGAGCAGTACTTC.

This clone was found a few times. This chain connects TRBV6-6 to TRBJ1-4; TRBD1 is a possible D gene (6 bases). The CDR3 spans 14 residues. The V end was cut by 1 base, the J end by 7 bases, with 10 bases between. Germline values: CDR1 MNHNY, CDR2 SVGAGI (reference sequence). The CDR3 coding sequence is TGTGCCAGCAGTTACTTGGGGGCTGGTGAAAAACTGTTTTTT. Its translation is CASSYLGAGEKLFF.

A word on this clone: The identical CDR3 is also encoded by other nucleotide sequences in the sample. The V and J genes are TRBV7-2 and TRBJ1-5, with D uncertain. This CDR3 is built from 13 residues. V was shortened by 6 bases and J by 5 bases, with 11 bases between the two germline ends. CDR1 is SGHTA and CDR2 is FQGNSA in the germline V gene. The CDR3 here is CASSRTRDQPQHF. The CDR3 coding sequence is TGTGCCAGCAGTCGGACGAGGGATCAGCCCCAGCATTTT.

CDR3 sequence (DNA): TGTGCCTGGGGGGGGACTCAAGCCGCCGGGGAGCTGTTTTTT. It encodes CAWGGTQAAGELFF. The chain combines TRBV30 with TRBJ2-2, with D perhaps TRBD2 (6 bases). Germline V gene data show CDR1 as GTSNPN and CDR2 as SVGIG (reference sequence). The V gene lost 5 bases and the J gene lost 6 bases, with 16 bases spanning the gap. The CDR3 totals 14 residues.

The rearrangement joins TRBV2 to TRBJ1-1, with D possibly being TRBD1 (5 bases). V lost 11 bases and J lost 8, with 18 bases in between. Germline V gives CDR1 SNHLY, CDR2 FYNNEI. The CDR3 sequence is 12 residues long. The CDR3: CAGGNLKTEAFF. As DNA, the CDR3 is TGTGCCGGGGGTAACCTGAAGACGGAAGCTTTCTTT.

The chain employs TRBV27 and TRBJ2-7; 7 bases are a match to TRBD2. CDR3 length: 15 residues. The V segment lost 0 bases and the J segment 4 bases; nucleotides outside the gene matches: 6. Germline V gene data show CDR1 as MNHEY and CDR2 as SMNVEV (reference sequence). As DNA, the CDR3 is TGTGCCAGCAGTTTATCAGATCGGGGGGAGTACGAGCAGTACTTC. Protein sequence: CASSLSDRGEYEQYF.

The CDR3 region is CASSESYGYTF. CDR3 bases: TGTGCCAGTAGCGAGTCCTATGGCTACACCTTC. The chain recombines TRBV19 with TRBJ1-2; D gene ambiguous. The CDR3 consists of 11 residues. V was trimmed by 6 bases and J by 4 bases, leaving 6 bases between them. Germline V gene sequence: CDR1 LNHDA, CDR2 SQIVND (reference sequence).

The chain uses TRBV7-6 and TRBJ1-1; no firm D call. V lost 5 bases to trimming and J lost 5 bases, with 12 bases between them. The germline V gene has CDR1 SGHVS and CDR2 FNYEAQ. The CDR3 has 13 amino acids. The CDR3 reads CASSVVDSTEAFF. In DNA form, the CDR3 reads TGTGCCAGCAGCGTCGTAGACTCGACTGAAGCTTTCTTT.

This clone has only one observation. This chain joins TRBV24-1 and TRBJ2-1; 15 nucleotides align to TRBD2. J was trimmed by 9 bases and V by 3 bases; bases with no gene match: 5. The germline V gene has CDR1 KGHDR and CDR2 SFDVKD. The CDR3 covers 16 residues. The chain's CDR3 is CATSDGTSGRYGEQFF. CDR3 sequence (DNA): TGTGCCACCAGTGATGGGACTAGCGGGAGGTACGGTGAGCAGTTCTTC.

This chain uses TRBV6-2 or TRBV6-3 with TRBJ1-1; no reliable D call. Between the trimmed V and J ends, which lost 4 bases and 5 bases, there was a span of 8 bases. The CDR3 is 12 amino acids. Per germline, CDR1 MNHEY and CDR2 SVGEGT. The CDR3 loop reads CASSFSLTEAFF. CDR3 nucleotides: TGTGCCAGCAGTTTCTCCCTGACTGAAGCTTTCTTT.

This chain uses TRBV10-3 with TRBJ2-7; weak D call: TRBD1 (5 bases). The V gene's germline CDR1 is ENHRY and CDR2 SYGVKD. This CDR3 contains 13 residues. V shed 4 bases and J shed 3 bases, with 10 bases lying between them. The CDR3 DNA is TGTGCCATCAGTGCAGGGTTGGGCTACGAGCAGTACTTC. It translates to CAISAGLGYEQYF.

The chain joins TRBV4-1 to TRBJ2-1; the D is unclear. The V end was cut by 1 base, the J end by 3 bases, with 10 bases between. The germline V gene encodes CDR1 MGHRA and CDR2 YSYEKL. This CDR3 is built from 15 residues. CDR3 sequence: CASSQGPPLYNEQFF. The CDR3 coding sequence is TGCGCCAGCAGCCAAGGTCCCCCCCTCTACAATGAGCAGTTCTTC.

The chain joins TRBV6-4 to TRBJ1-5; 7 bases agree with TRBD1. The CDR3 is 13 residues long. Germline V gives CDR1 MRHNA, CDR2 SNTAGT. With 8 bases clipped from V and 6 bases from J, the junction kept 7 bases outside the gene matches. CDR3 region: CASPRDRAQPQHF. In nucleotides, the CDR3 is TGTGCCAGCCCCCGTGACAGGGCTCAGCCCCAGCATTTT.

CDR3 bases: TGTGCCAGCAGTTTGGGGGGAGGGGGCTACACCTTC. Its translation is CASSLGGGGYTF. The rearrangement joins TRBV12-3 or TRBV12-4 to TRBJ1-2; D may be TRBD1 (5 bases). V lost 3 bases and J 8 bases, leaving 10 bases between the germline ends. This CDR3 contains 12 residues.

V and J are TRBV19 and TRBJ1-2; perhaps TRBD1 as D (5 bases). CDR1 is LNHDA, CDR2 SQIVND, per germline (reference sequence). Between the trimmed V and J ends, which lost 5 bases and 3 bases, there was a span of 22 bases. There are 17 residues in the CDR3. CDR3 sequence reads: CASSPGHPEGRDYGYTF. CDR3 nucleotide sequence: TGTGCCAGTAGTCCTGGACATCCCGAAGGCCGAGACTATGGCTACACCTTC.

The rearrangement links TRBV4-3 to TRBJ2-1, with TRBD2 matching 8 bases. This CDR3 contains 16 residues. Germline values: CDR1 LGHNA, CDR2 YSLEER. V trimming: 0 bases; J trimming: 3 bases; junction bases outside the gene matches: 4. CDR3 sequence (DNA): TGCGCCAGCAGCCAAGATCCAGCGGGAGACTACAATGAGCAGTTCTTC. Translated, it gives CASSQDPAGDYNEQFF.

The chain joins TRBV15 to TRBJ2-2, with 8 bases lining up with TRBD2. V was clipped by 0 bases and J by 5 bases; unmatched bases: 8. Germline V gene sequence: CDR1 LNHNV, CDR2 YYDKDF (reference sequence). This CDR3 region has 17 residues. The CDR3 DNA reads as TGTGCCACCAGCAGAGATCCCGGACTAGCTGCTACCGGGGAGCTGTTTTTT. Its translation is CATSRDPGLAATGELFF.

The V gene is TRBV4-1, the J gene TRBJ1-2; maybe TRBD1 (6 bases). The CDR3 is 14 residues long. V was shortened by 4 bases and J by 7 bases, with 16 bases between the two germline ends. Germline CDR1 reads MGHRA; CDR2 reads YSYEKL. The CDR3 DNA sequence: TGCGCCAGCAGCCTACTAACAGGGAATTCTGGCTACACCTTC. It encodes CASSLLTGNSGYTF.

The rearrangement links TRBV6-2 or TRBV6-3 to TRBJ2-1, with D possibly being TRBD1 or TRBD2 (5 bases each). CDR1 MNHEY and CDR2 SVGEGT come from the germline V gene. The CDR3 consists of 16 residues. The V end lost 4 bases, the J end lost 0 bases, and 13 bases lay between the germline ends. CDR3 sequence: CASSLNIGGSYNEQFF. CDR3 in DNA: TGTGCCAGCAGTTTAAACATTGGGGGCTCCTACAATGAGCAGTTCTTC.

The chain carries TRBV27 and TRBJ2-2; D possibly corresponds to TRBD1 (6 bases). The germline V gene encodes CDR1 MNHEY and CDR2 SMNVEV (reference sequence). This CDR3 comprises 16 residues. V gave up 2 bases and J gave up 0 bases, with 10 bases separating them. CDR3 DNA: TGTGCCAGCAGTTTAAGACAGGACGCGAACACCGGGGAGCTGTTTTTT. Its translation: CASSLRQDANTGELFF.

V is TRBV4-1 and J is TRBJ2-3; D is possibly TRBD2 (6 bases). Germline V gene sequence: CDR1 MGHRA, CDR2 YSYEKL. The CDR3 runs to 15 residues. Trimming left V 3 bases short and J 3 bases short, with 13 bases between. The DNA of the CDR3 is TGCGCCAGCAGCCAGGGGGGAGTCAGAACAGATACGCAGTATTTT. Amino acid sequence: CASSQGGVRTDTQYF.

This rearrangement joins TRBV5-6 to TRBJ2-3; no reliable D call. The CDR3 runs to 13 residues. V gave up 5 bases and J gave up 4 bases, with 11 bases separating them. Per germline, CDR1 SGHDT and CDR2 YYEEEE. As DNA, the CDR3 is TGTGCCAGCAGACCTTGGGTGGCAGATACGCAGTATTTT. Protein product: CASRPWVADTQYF.

The chain couples TRBV19 to TRBJ1-1; the match to TRBD1 covers 10 bases. The CDR3 is 14 amino acids. Unmatched junction bases numbered 3, after V lost 4 bases and J lost 4 bases. Germline CDR1 and CDR2: LNHDA and SQIVND (reference sequence). This chain's CDR3 is CASSKDRGGTEAFF. The DNA for the CDR3 is TGTGCCAGTAGTAAGGACAGGGGGGGCACTGAAGCTTTCTTT.

This clone was counted between two and nine times. The chain recombines TRBV7-9 with TRBJ2-1, with D possibly TRBD2 on 6 matching bases. Trimming left V 9 bases short and J 3 bases short, with 15 bases between. The CDR3 contains 14 residues. The germline CDR1 and CDR2 sequences are SEHNR and FQNEAQ (reference sequence). The CDR3: CARGPLANYNEQFF. Written as DNA, the CDR3 is TGTGCCAGGGGGCCCCTAGCGAACTACAATGAGCAGTTCTTC.

This clone showed up just once. This chain uses TRBV19 with TRBJ2-1; TRBD2 agrees at 9 bases. The CDR3 runs to 16 residues. J gave up 5 bases and V 8 bases, and 13 bases lay outside the gene matches. Germline assignment: CDR1 LNHDA and CDR2 SQIVND (reference sequence). The CDR3 DNA reads TGTGCCAGTCCCCCGGTAAGCGGGAGGATAAACAATGAGCAGTTCTTC. Its protein is CASPPVSGRINNEQFF.

This clone came up once. V usage is TRBV29-1 and J usage is TRBJ1-2; no clear D. The CDR3 covers 12 residues. V was cut by 7 bases and J by 8 bases, with 17 bases left in between. Germline CDR1 is SQVTM and CDR2 is ANQGSEA. The CDR3 sequence is CSADPFGSGYTF. DNA for the CDR3: TGCAGCGCCGACCCTTTCGGGTCCGGCTACACCTTC.